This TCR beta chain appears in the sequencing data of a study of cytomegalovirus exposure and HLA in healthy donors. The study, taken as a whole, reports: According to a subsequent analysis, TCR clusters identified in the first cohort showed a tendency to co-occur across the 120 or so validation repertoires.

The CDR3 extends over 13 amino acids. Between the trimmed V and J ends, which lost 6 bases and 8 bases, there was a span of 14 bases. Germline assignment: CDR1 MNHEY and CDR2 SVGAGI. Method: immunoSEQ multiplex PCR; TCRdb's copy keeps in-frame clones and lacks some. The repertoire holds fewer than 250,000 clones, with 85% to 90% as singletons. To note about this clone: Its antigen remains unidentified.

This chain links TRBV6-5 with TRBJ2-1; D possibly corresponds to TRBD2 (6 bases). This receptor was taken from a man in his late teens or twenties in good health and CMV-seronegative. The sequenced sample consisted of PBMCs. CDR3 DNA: TGTGCCAGCAGGCGGGCCGGCGGGGATGAGCAGTTCTTC. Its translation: CASRRAGGDEQFF.